This T cell receptor beta chain was identified in a study of blood T cells in healthy people across ages. Germline CDR1 is LGHDT and CDR2 is YNNKEL (reference sequence). V was clipped by 3 bases and J by 7 bases, with 23 bases between them. This CDR3 is 17 amino acids long. The second PCR ran about 6 to 12 cycles with a sample-barcoded 5' primer and J-beta primers. One entry per CDR3 protein results from TCRdb running MiXCR on the 5' RACE reads. The sample contains nearly 800,000 distinct CDR3 sequences, roughly 25% of which appear only once. These data are also associated with another study on T cells of mothers and their children. This second study notes: The authors added sample barcodes and 2-4 random nucleotides using the M1S primer of the second PCR.

The chain uses TRBV3-1 and TRBJ2-3; maybe TRBD2 (7 bases). Specimen: blood. This clonotype originated in a boy aged 5-17 years in good health. As DNA, the CDR3 is TGTGCCAGCAGCCACCCCCCGGGGGCGGGAGAAGTGTATACGCAGTATTTT. Its translation: CASSHPPGAGEVYTQYF.